The 24 T cell receptor beta chains below all came from one sample that was sequenced in a study of cytomegalovirus exposure and HLA in healthy donors. A multiplex PCR was run with 60 Vbeta primers and 13 Jbeta primers. TCRdb keeps only in-frame clones here, not all; method: immunoSEQ multiplex PCR. Among under 200,000 clones listed, around 81% were seen once. Sequenced sample: PBMCs. The receptors derive from a man aged 40-50 years in good health and CMV-seronegative.

J is TRBJ2-5 and V is TRBV7-9; 7 positions agree with TRBD2. Trimming cost V 3 bases and J 3 bases; bases outside gene matches: 1. CDR3 length: 13 amino acids. Germline V CDR1 and CDR2: SEHNR, FQNEAQ (reference sequence). The CDR3 DNA reads TGTGCCAGCAGCTTGAGCGGGAAAGAGACCCAGTACTTC. This encodes CASSLSGKETQYF.

The gene calls are TRBV7-2 and TRBJ1-6; D gene uncertain. V lost 7 bases to trimming and J lost 9 bases, with 16 bases between them. From germline, CDR1 is SGHTA and CDR2 FQGNSA. This CDR3 contains 14 residues. CDR3 bases: TGTGCCAGCACTACCCGAGGGAACAGTTCACCCCTCCACTTT. Protein product: CASTTRGNSSPLHF.

The chain has TRBV19 and TRBJ2-3; 14 nucleotides agree with TRBD2. This CDR3 has 16 amino acids. V lost 4 bases and J lost 3; bases outside the gene matches: 3. Germline assignment: CDR1 LNHDA and CDR2 SQIVND (reference sequence). CDR3 sequence (DNA): TGTGCCAGTAGTACTGGACTAGCGGGAGGAACAGATACGCAGTATTTT. Its protein product is CASSTGLAGGTDTQYF.

The CDR3 is CASSYPYRGSPLHF. The CDR3 region has the DNA TGTGCCAGCAGTTACCCATATAGGGGTTCACCCCTCCACTTT. The chain has TRBV6-5 and TRBJ1-6, with D perhaps matching TRBD1 (5 bases). This CDR3 has 14 residues. V dropped 2 bases and J dropped 9 bases, with 11 bases sitting between them. Germline values: CDR1 MNHEY, CDR2 SVGAGI.

This clone was counted a single time. The sample holds other DNA sequences that translate to the same CDR3. The chain employs TRBV19 and TRBJ2-7, with D possibly TRBD2 on 5 matching bases. This CDR3 has 13 residues. With 3 bases removed from V and 7 bases from J, the gap between germline ends came to 13 bases. Per the germline V gene, CDR1 is LNHDA and CDR2 is SQIVND (reference sequence). The CDR3 DNA reads as TGTGCCAGTAGTATTGGTGGACGAGGGGAGCAGTACTTC. It specifies CASSIGGRGEQYF.

The chain employs TRBV4-3 and TRBJ2-2, with D possibly matching TRBD2 (6 bases). From germline, CDR1 is LGHNA and CDR2 YSLEER. The CDR3 extends over 17 amino acids. V lost 0 bases and J lost 5, with 16 bases in between. The CDR3 here is CASSQEVGGMGTGELFF. The CDR3 nucleotides read TGCGCCAGCAGCCAAGAGGTCGGGGGAATGGGTACCGGGGAGCTGTTTTTT.

The chain combines TRBV13 with TRBJ1-4; D is possibly TRBD1 (6 bases). The CDR3 is made up of 16 amino acids. Trimming shortened V by 4 bases and J by 5 bases, and 17 bases separated the two germline ends. Germline CDR1 is PRHDT and CDR2 is FYEKMQ (reference sequence). CDR3 coding DNA: TGTGCCAGCAGCTCCTACCGACAGGACGGGAATGAAAAACTGTTTTTT. Its translation is CASSSYRQDGNEKLFF. Supplemented by reference TRBV13 and TRBJ1-4, the full variable domain reads AAGVIQSPRHLIKEKRETATLKCYPIPRHDTVYWYQQGPGQDPQFLISFYEKMQSDKGSIPDRFSAQQFSDYHSELNMSSLELGDSALYFCASSSYRQDGNEKLFFGSGTQLSVL.

This rearrangement joins TRBV5-1 to TRBJ2-7, with D maybe TRBD1 (5 bases). Trimming stripped 7 bases from V and 2 bases from J, with 16 bases between. This CDR3 region has 14 residues. Germline CDR1 is SGHRS and CDR2 is YFSETQ. CDR3 in DNA: TGCGCCAGCCGGACCGGGCAGGGAACCTACGAGCAGTACTTC. The encoded protein is CASRTGQGTYEQYF.

The V and J genes are TRBV7-9 and TRBJ2-2; 7 bases match TRBD1. Germline loops: CDR1 SEHNR, CDR2 FQNEAQ (reference sequence). Trimming removed 10 bases from V and 8 bases from J; junction bases left unmatched: 10. The CDR3 runs to 13 residues. The CDR3 here is CATQQGPPGELFF. The CDR3 DNA follows: TGTGCCACCCAACAGGGGCCCCCAGGGGAGCTGTTTTTT.

The rearrangement uses TRBV9 and TRBJ2-6; no clear D. This CDR3 contains 16 residues. Looked up from germline, CDR1 is SGDLS and CDR2 is YYNGEE. V lost 2 bases and J lost 0, with 9 bases in between. The CDR3 here is CASSVAENSGANVLTF. The CDR3 nucleotides read TGTGCCAGCAGCGTGGCAGAAAACTCTGGGGCCAACGTCCTGACTTTC.

This clone was found a few times. The chain carries TRBV5-1 and TRBJ2-5, with unresolved D. Germline CDR1 SGHRS, CDR2 YFSETQ. The V and J ends lost 0 bases and 5 bases respectively, with 8 bases between them. The CDR3 sequence is 13 residues long. Written as DNA, the CDR3 is TGCGCCAGCAGCTTGGCCCCGGAGGAGACCCAGTACTTC. Translated: CASSLAPEETQYF.

This clone was seen a handful of times. The rearrangement links TRBV19 to TRBJ1-5, with TRBD1 as a possible D gene (6 bases). V dropped 7 bases and J dropped 3 bases, with 19 bases sitting between them. Germline V gene lookup returns CDR1 LNHDA and CDR2 SQIVND (reference sequence). This CDR3 contains 16 residues. This chain's CDR3 is CASTYPGVLPNQPQHF. CDR3 sequence (DNA): TGTGCCAGTACCTATCCAGGGGTGCTTCCCAATCAGCCCCAGCATTTT.

V gene TRBV27 combines with J gene TRBJ2-3; 11 bases fit TRBD2. Germline V CDR1 and CDR2: MNHEY, SMNVEV (reference sequence). The CDR3 spans 18 residues. V gave up 2 bases and J gave up 3 bases; unmatched junction bases: 10. CDR3 region: CASSLTSGSRGETDTQYF. In nucleotides, the CDR3 is TGTGCCAGCAGTTTAACTAGCGGGAGTAGAGGGGAGACAGATACGCAGTATTTT.

The chain joins TRBV27 to TRBJ2-1; TRBD1 matches 7 bases. The length of the CDR3 is 15 residues. Germline CDR1 reads MNHEY; CDR2 reads SMNVEV (reference sequence). After removal of 3 bases from V and 7 bases from J, the junction contained 9 bases not matched to a gene. CDR3 loop: CASSFKAGGINEQFF. CDR3 DNA sequence: TGTGCCAGCAGTTTTAAGGCAGGGGGAATTAATGAGCAGTTCTTC.

The gene calls are TRBV7-2 and TRBJ2-3; 13 positions agree with TRBD2. The CDR3 is 16 amino acids. Germline lookup yields CDR1 SGHTA and CDR2 FQGNSA. With V trimmed by 4 bases and J by 2 bases, 3 bases remained unmatched. Here the CDR3 DNA reads TGTGCCAGCAGCTCCGGGACTAGCGGGGTCACAGATACGCAGTATTTT. Protein: CASSSGTSGVTDTQYF.

This sequence joins TRBV9 and TRBJ2-1, with 11 bases fitting TRBD1. CDR3 length: 15 residues. Germline lookup yields CDR1 SGDLS and CDR2 YYNGEE. With V trimmed by 4 bases and J by 7 bases, 7 bases remained unmatched. The CDR3 coding sequence is TGTGCCAGCAGCTCCGGGACAGGGGGAAGGAATGAGCAGTTCTTC. Its protein is CASSSGTGGRNEQFF. Drawing the rest from reference TRBV9 and TRBJ2-1, the complete variable domain is DSGVTQTPKHLITATGQRVTLRCSPRSGDLSVYWYQQSLDQGLQFLIQYYNGEERAKGNILERFSAQQFPDLHSELNLSSLELGDSALYFCASSSGTGGRNEQFFGPGTRLTVL.

The CDR3 loop reads CASSPDTGGYEQYF. The CDR3 coding sequence is TGTGCCAGCAGCCCCGATACGGGGGGGTACGAGCAGTACTTC. The J gene is TRBJ2-7, the V gene TRBV13; TRBD2 matches 8 bases. V shed 5 bases and J 4 bases; nucleotides not matched to a gene: 7. Germline CDR1 reads PRHDT; CDR2 reads FYEKMQ (reference sequence). The CDR3 runs to 14 residues.

Turning to this clone: The same CDR3 can be traced to other DNA sequences in this sample. This chain links TRBV9 with TRBJ1-1; the D is unclear. The germline CDR1 and CDR2 sequences are SGDLS and YYNGEE. The V end was cut by 3 bases, the J end by 3 bases, with 15 bases between. The CDR3 spans 15 residues. The CDR3 protein is CASSALPGGYTEAFF. DNA of the CDR3: TGTGCCAGCAGCGCCTTACCGGGAGGCTACACTGAAGCTTTCTTT.

The chain couples TRBV5-6 to TRBJ1-2; tentatively, D is TRBD1 (6 bases). Germline lookup yields CDR1 SGHDT and CDR2 YYEEEE. The CDR3 covers 15 residues. V was pared by 0 bases and J by 5 bases, with 14 bases between. The CDR3: CASSLVAGDRYGYTF. The CDR3 coding sequence is TGTGCCAGCAGCTTGGTGGCAGGGGATCGGTATGGCTACACCTTC. Complete variable domain (other parts from reference TRBV5-6 and TRBJ1-2): DAGVTQSPTHLIKTRGQQVTLRCSPKSGHDTVSWYQQALGQGPQFIFQYYEEEERQRGNFPDRFSGHQFPNYSSELNVNALLLGDSALYLCASSLVAGDRYGYTFGSGTRLTVV.

The V gene is TRBV7-9, the J gene TRBJ1-2, with no clear D. The V gene's germline CDR1 is SEHNR and CDR2 FQNEAQ (reference sequence). This CDR3 contains 13 residues. The V gene lost 3 bases and the J gene lost 8 bases, with 13 bases spanning the gap. CDR3 sequence: CASSFMAGSGYTF. The CDR3 region has the DNA TGTGCCAGCAGCTTCATGGCGGGGAGCGGCTACACCTTC.

This clone turned up a few times. The chain links TRBV14 to TRBJ2-7; 7 bases agree with TRBD2. Germline CDR1 reads SGHDN; CDR2 reads FVKESK. Trimming took 4 bases from V and 0 from J; bases not matched to a gene: 6. The CDR3 has 15 amino acids. The chain's CDR3 is CASSRVGGGSYEQYF. The CDR3 DNA is TGTGCCAGCAGCCGCGTTGGGGGGGGCTCCTACGAGCAGTACTTC.

The sample holds one count of this clone. The V call is TRBV6-1, the J call TRBJ2-1; 9 positions agree with TRBD2. From germline, CDR1 is MNHNS and CDR2 SASEGT. The CDR3 covers 16 residues. V lost 4 bases and J lost 5; bases outside the gene matches: 9. The CDR3 region is CASSGLAGRLDNEQFF. DNA of the CDR3: TGTGCCAGCAGTGGTCTAGCGGGAAGGTTAGACAATGAGCAGTTCTTC.

V usage is TRBV7-8 and J usage is TRBJ2-2; 10 bases are a match to TRBD2. The CDR3 sequence is 16 residues long. Per germline, CDR1 SGHVS and CDR2 FQNEAQ. The V gene end was trimmed by 2 bases and the J gene end by 5 bases; junction bases not matched to a gene: 5. The chain's CDR3 is CASSLRLAGETGELFF. DNA for the CDR3: TGTGCCAGCAGCTTAAGGCTAGCGGGGGAAACCGGGGAGCTGTTTTTT.

The chain is built from TRBV4-1 and TRBJ2-1, with D possibly matching TRBD2 (5 bases). This CDR3 spans 16 amino acids. Germline CDR1 and CDR2: MGHRA and YSYEKL. V was clipped by 4 bases and J by 1 base, with 14 bases between them. CDR3 bases: TGCGCCAGCAGCCCACGAGCGGCCACATCCTACAATGAGCAGTTCTTC. It specifies CASSPRAATSYNEQFF.